The next 26 T cell receptor beta chains were all read from a single sample in a study of blood T cell repertoires in COVID-19. The method was immunoSEQ multiplex PCR; TCRdb's version includes in-frame clones alone and lacks a portion of them. The sample holds about 150,000 clones, around 80% seen once. The sequencing input was peripheral blood. All receptors come from a woman in her forties or fifties with acute or convalescent COVID-19.

The chain carries TRBV27 and TRBJ2-3; 9 nucleotides match TRBD2. V lost 5 bases, J lost 2 bases, and 11 bases stayed unmatched. This CDR3 is 17 amino acids long. Germline-derived CDR1 and CDR2 are MNHEY and SMNVEV (reference sequence). The CDR3 sequence: CASSPRGSGGNTDTQYF. Here the CDR3 DNA reads TGTGCCAGCAGTCCCCGGGGTAGCGGGGGAAACACAGATACGCAGTATTTT.

The gene calls are TRBV27 and TRBJ1-3, with D perhaps TRBD1 (5 bases). V was shortened by 6 bases and J by 0 bases, with 15 bases between the two germline ends. This CDR3 region has 16 residues. CDR1 is MNHEY, CDR2 SMNVEV, per germline (reference sequence). Here the CDR3 reads CASSNNPGHSGNTIYF. CDR3 bases: TGTGCCAGCAGCAACAACCCAGGGCACTCTGGAAACACCATATATTTT.

The rearrangement links TRBV6-2 or TRBV6-3 to TRBJ2-5, with 10 bases aligning to TRBD2. CDR3 length equals 18 residues. Germline V gene lookup returns CDR1 MNHEY and CDR2 SVGEGT. The junction had 11 bases not matched to a gene; V was cut back by 0 bases and J by 4 bases. CDR3 DNA sequence: TGTGCCAGCAGTTACTCTTTATTGGTGCCTAGCGGGAGAGAGACCCAGTACTTC. This translates into CASSYSLLVPSGRETQYF.

The rearrangement uses TRBV9 and TRBJ2-5; the match to TRBD1 covers 12 bases. Losses at the gene ends were 2 bases for V and 3 bases for J; bases not matched to a gene: 5. The CDR3 runs 16 residues. The germline V gene encodes CDR1 SGDLS and CDR2 YYNGEE. In DNA, the CDR3 is TGTGCCAGCAGCGTGTCCGGGACAGGGGGCAAAGAGACCCAGTACTTC. It is translated as CASSVSGTGGKETQYF.

The chain couples TRBV15 to TRBJ1-3; D unclear. CDR1 is LNHNV and CDR2 is YYDKDF in the germline V gene (reference sequence). CDR3 length: 15 amino acids. V was clipped by 5 bases and J by 4 bases, with 15 bases between them. The chain's CDR3 is CATSSEMTGGNTIYF. CDR3 nucleotide sequence: TGTGCCACCAGCTCGGAGATGACTGGGGGAAACACCATATATTTT.

The rearrangement joins TRBV7-9 to TRBJ2-7; 7 bases align to TRBD2. The CDR3 length is 17 residues. The germline V gene encodes CDR1 SEHNR and CDR2 FQNEAQ (reference sequence). J was trimmed by 1 base and V by 0 bases; bases with no gene match: 9. The chain's CDR3 is CASSLALIQRGSYEQYF. Here the CDR3 DNA reads TGTGCCAGCAGCTTAGCGCTAATCCAGCGGGGTTCCTACGAGCAGTACTTC.

The V and J genes are TRBV7-2 and TRBJ2-7; 8 nucleotides match TRBD2. Trimming took 1 base from V and 3 from J; bases not matched to a gene: 5. The length of the CDR3 is 15 residues. Germline CDR1 is SGHTA and CDR2 is FQGNSA. The CDR3 reads CASSLETSAIYEQYF. CDR3 DNA sequence: TGTGCCAGCAGCTTAGAGACTAGCGCCATCTACGAGCAGTACTTC.

The V gene is TRBV7-8, the J gene TRBJ2-7; the D is unclear. There are 14 residues in the CDR3. The V gene's germline CDR1 is SGHVS and CDR2 FQNEAQ. The V end was cut by 4 bases, the J end by 3 bases, with 13 bases between. CDR3 protein: CASSSHVEIYEQYF. In DNA, the CDR3 is TGTGCCAGCAGCTCTCACGTCGAGATCTACGAGCAGTACTTC. The whole variable domain, filled in from reference TRBV7-8 and TRBJ2-7, reads GAGVSQSPRYKVAKRGQDVALRCDPISGHVSLFWYQQALGQGPEFLTYFQNEAQLDKSGLPSDRFFAERPEGSVSTLKIQRTQQEDSAVYLCASSSHVEIYEQYFGPGTRLTVT.

This clone has just one count. The rearrangement joins TRBV7-2 to TRBJ2-4; maybe TRBD1 (5 bases). From germline, CDR1 is SGHTA and CDR2 FQGNSA. Trimming stripped 6 bases from V and 7 bases from J, with 19 bases between. This CDR3 is built from 15 residues. The CDR3 DNA reads TGTGCCAGCAGTATTACGCCGGACACGGGTAACATTCAGTACTTC. Amino acids: CASSITPDTGNIQYF.

The chain is built from TRBV5-1 and TRBJ2-7, with 8 positions matching TRBD1. J gave up 6 bases and V 0 bases, and 5 bases lay outside the gene matches. This CDR3 has 14 amino acids. The germline V gene has CDR1 SGHRS and CDR2 YFSETQ. CDR3 loop: CASSLGAGGSEQYF. Written as DNA, the CDR3 is TGCGCCAGCAGCTTGGGGGCAGGGGGCTCCGAGCAGTACTTC.

This rearrangement joins TRBV4-3 to TRBJ2-5, with 11 bases lining up with TRBD1. The CDR3 consists of 16 residues. The V gene end was trimmed by 3 bases and the J gene end by 1 base; junction bases not matched to a gene: 4. Germline V lookup: CDR1 LGHNA, CDR2 YSLEER. For the CDR3, the DNA is TGCGCCAGCAGCCAGTCCGGGACAGGGGGCCAAGAGACCCAGTACTTC. It is translated as CASSQSGTGGQETQYF.

V gene TRBV7-2 combines with J gene TRBJ1-5; D gene unclear. V lost 2 bases and J 6 bases, leaving 8 bases between the germline ends. Germline loops: CDR1 SGHTA, CDR2 FQGNSA. The length of the CDR3 is 13 residues. CDR3 sequence reads: CASSLLGSQPQHF. The CDR3 DNA sequence: TGTGCCAGCAGCTTACTAGGAAGTCAGCCCCAGCATTTT.

The CDR3 DNA sequence: TGTGCCAGCAGTCCAGGGGGCGCGAACAATGAGCAGTTCTTC. It yields the protein CASSPGGANNEQFF. The chain couples TRBV28 to TRBJ2-1; TRBD1 matches 8 bases. CDR3 size: 14 residues. After removal of 5 bases from V and 5 bases from J, the junction contained 5 bases not matched to a gene. CDR1 is MDHEN and CDR2 is SYDVKM in the germline V gene.

The rearrangement joins TRBV6-2 or TRBV6-3 to TRBJ2-5; 7 bases agree with TRBD1. Germline CDR1 and CDR2: MNHEY and SVGEGT. The junction had 9 bases not matched to a gene; V was cut back by 1 base and J by 7 bases. The length of the CDR3 is 15 residues. CDR3 loop: CASSYFPTGLGTQYF. DNA of the CDR3: TGTGCCAGCAGTTACTTTCCGACAGGGTTGGGGACCCAGTACTTC.

V is TRBV3-1 (or the pseudogene TRBV3-2) and J is TRBJ2-7; 8 positions agree with TRBD2. The trim removed 0 bases at V and 6 bases at J, leaving 10 bases unmatched. CDR1 is LGHDT, CDR2 YNNKEL, per germline (reference sequence). This CDR3 is 16 amino acids long. CDR3 in amino acids: CASSQEYLGTRGEQYF. The CDR3 DNA reads TGTGCCAGCAGCCAAGAATACTTAGGGACTAGAGGCGAGCAGTACTTC.

This sequence joins TRBV11-3 and TRBJ2-1; D ambiguous. V was pared by 4 bases and J by 5 bases, with 15 bases between. Germline V gene lookup returns CDR1 SGHNT and CDR2 YENEEA. CDR3 length equals 15 residues. For the CDR3, the DNA is TGTGCCAGCAGCTCCCCGTTTGGGCCCAACAATGAGCAGTTCTTC. It translates to CASSSPFGPNNEQFF.

V and J are TRBV7-2 and TRBJ2-7; D remains unclear. CDR1 is SGHTA, CDR2 FQGNSA, per germline. Trimming removed 1 base from V and 3 bases from J, with 10 bases in between. The CDR3 extends over 14 amino acids. The CDR3 spells CASSLDRSYYEQYF. The DNA of the CDR3 is TGTGCCAGCAGCTTAGATAGATCGTACTACGAGCAGTACTTC.

This clone was seen only once. The chain employs TRBV18 and TRBJ1-1; D is possibly TRBD1 (6 bases). The CDR3 is made up of 13 amino acids. Germline lookup yields CDR1 KGHSH and CDR2 LQKENI. The V and J ends lost 3 bases and 4 bases respectively, with 9 bases between them. The CDR3 DNA sequence: TGTGCCAGCTCACCTTTAGGGGGCACTGAAGCTTTCTTT. This gives the protein CASSPLGGTEAFF.

The V call is TRBV28, the J call TRBJ1-5; the match to TRBD1 covers 8 bases. There are 15 residues in the CDR3. Trimming took 6 bases from V and 9 from J; bases not matched to a gene: 13. CDR1 is MDHEN, CDR2 SYDVKM, per germline. Here the CDR3 reads CASSTSTGVGRPQHF. CDR3 in DNA: TGTGCCAGCAGCACCTCGACAGGGGTAGGGCGGCCCCAGCATTTT.

V usage is TRBV28 and J usage is TRBJ2-7; 9 bases are a match to TRBD2. Trimming removed 3 bases from V and 6 bases from J; junction bases left unmatched: 6. The V gene's germline CDR1 is MDHEN and CDR2 SYDVKM. The CDR3 runs 14 residues. CDR3 region: CASSFSGRTGEQYF. CDR3 nucleotides: TGTGCCAGCAGTTTCAGCGGGAGGACCGGCGAGCAGTACTTC.

For this clone: Its ends do not fully match the called genes, so a read error is possible. The chain has TRBV19 and TRBJ1-6; 10 nucleotides line up with TRBD1. The CDR3 is 16 residues long. Germline lookup yields CDR1 LNHDA and CDR2 SQIVND (reference sequence). The CDR3 region has the DNA TGTGCCAGTAGCATAGTTGGGACAGGGGCCCATTCACCCCTCCACTTT. It encodes CASSIVGTGAHSPLHF.

This rearrangement joins TRBV9 to TRBJ2-3; TRBD2 agrees at 7 bases. Germline assignment: CDR1 SGDLS and CDR2 YYNGEE. This CDR3 region has 15 residues. The ends lost 4 bases at V and 0 bases at J; junction bases unmatched: 5. In nucleotides, the CDR3 is TGTGCCAGCAGCCTTGGGGGGGGGAGCACAGATACGCAGTATTTT. Translating it yields CASSLGGGSTDTQYF.

In DNA, the CDR3 is TGTGCCAGCACCCCGTCCCTAGTCCCTCGCTACGAGCAGTACTTC. Translation gives CASTPSLVPRYEQYF. This sequence joins TRBV2 and TRBJ2-7; D is undetermined. Germline CDR1 and CDR2: SNHLY and FYNNEI. The CDR3 loop spans 15 amino acids. The V end was cut by 7 bases, the J end by 3 bases, with 19 bases between.

This chain joins TRBV2 and TRBJ1-5, with D unclear. V shed 11 bases and J shed 2 bases, with 10 bases lying between them. Germline V CDR1 and CDR2: SNHLY, FYNNEI. This CDR3 is built from 12 residues. The CDR3 DNA is TGTGCCGGCTGGTGGTGCAATCAGCCCCAGCATTTT. This sequence encodes CAGWWCNQPQHF. Full variable domain (remainder filled in from reference TRBV2 and TRBJ1-5): EPEVTQTPSHQVTQMGQEVILRCVPISNHLYFYWYRQILGQKVEFLVSFYNNEISEKSEIFDDQFSVERPDGSNFTLKIRSTKLEDSAMYFCAGWWCNQPQHFGDGTRLSIL.

This clone came up once. DNA of the CDR3: TGTGCCAGCAGCTCCCCCAGGGGACAGGGGGCAGGTACTGAAGCTTTCTTT. Its protein is CASSSPRGQGAGTEAFF. The rearrangement uses TRBV7-9 and TRBJ1-1; the match to TRBD1 covers 12 bases. The CDR3 has 17 residues. V shed 4 bases, J shed 5 bases, and the junction held 11 bases outside the gene matches. Germline values: CDR1 SEHNR, CDR2 FQNEAQ (reference sequence).

This clone has a single count. The rearrangement joins TRBV21-1 to TRBJ1-2. TRBV21-1 is deemed a pseudogene. The CDR3 extends over 13 amino acids. The CDR3 loop reads CASIEGTGYGYTF. DNA for the CDR3: TGTGCCAGCATAGAGGGAACGGGCTATGGCTACACCTTC.